These T cell receptor beta chains were read from a single sample in a study of blood T cells in healthy people across ages. TCRdb used MiXCR to reprocess the 5' RACE reads, holding one entry per CDR3 protein. Of approximately 850,000 distinct CDR3 sequences in the sample, roughly 64% were seen once. Specimen: blood. The receptors shown here come from a man aged 25-45 years in good health. Both conserved end residues are part of each CDR3. The D gene is left open where the match is weak. Clone sizes are given selectively: once, few, many, or a class where the clone is expanded.

CDR3aa	CDR3nt	abundance	j_gene	v_gene	d_gene
CASSPGFRTEAFF	TGCGCCAGCAGCCCCGGCTTCCGCACTGAAGCTTTCTTT	few	TRBJ1-1	TRBV4-3	NA
CASSQSSGVGETQYF	TGTGCCAGCAGCCAAAGTAGCGGGGTGGGGGAGACCCAGTACTTC	NA	TRBJ2-5	TRBV3-1	TRBD2
CASSLGLGNYNEQFF	TGTGCCAGCAGCTTGGGACTAGGTAACTACAATGAGCAGTTCTTC	NA	TRBJ2-1	TRBV5-5	NA
CASSPGQATNEKLFF	TGTGCCAGCTCACCCGGACAGGCAACTAATGAAAAACTGTTTTTT	few	TRBJ1-4	TRBV18	TRBD1
CASSYGRAVEQFF	TGTGCCAGCAGTTACGGGCGGGCAGTAGAGCAGTTCTTC	NA	TRBJ2-1	TRBV6-5	NA
CASSRTALRFEQYF	TGTGCCAGCAGTCGGACAGCCCTCCGATTCGAGCAGTACTTC	NA	TRBJ2-7	TRBV2	NA
CASSYPPGQSNQPQHF	TGTGCCAGCAGCTATCCCCCAGGGCAGAGCAATCAGCCCCAGCATTTT	NA	TRBJ1-5	TRBV7-2	NA
CASSLRSGGYNEQFF	TGTGCCAGCAGTTTGAGGAGCGGGGGATACAATGAGCAGTTCTTC	NA	TRBJ2-1	TRBV11-3	TRBD2
CASSRTVQSSGNTIYF	TGTGCCAGCAGCCGAACAGTTCAGAGCTCTGGAAATACCATATATTTT	NA	TRBJ1-3	TRBV7-2	NA
CASSQLQGVGEQYF	TGTGCCAGCAGCCAACTACAGGGAGTGGGGGAGCAGTACTTC	NA	TRBJ2-7	TRBV3-1	NA